This T cell receptor beta chain was retrieved from a study of T-cell reconstitution after alpha-beta-depleted transplantation in children (dated by TCRdb to 2016 to 2017). The study in broad terms: T-cell immune reconstitution after TCRalphabeta/CD19-depleted allogeneic hematopoietic cell transplantation in children was quantitatively tracked in the study by means of TCR repertoire profiling. Summary of the overall study and its limitations: The frequencies of hyperexpanded clones fell over the following months, and after one year, T-cell counts and TCRbeta diversity were mostly attributed to newly produced T cells. The high TCRbeta diversity at day 60 in some patients was ascribed to recipient T cells and intrathymic progenitors that had survived conditioning. The apparently early recovery of alphabetaT-cell counts about two months after transplant reportedly depended on only several hundred rapidly expanded clones that came from non-depleted graft cells.

Libraries were prepared through PCR. Sequencing was carried out with an Illumina HiSeq 2500. TCR library preparation used molecular barcoding, with unique molecular identifiers applied to normalize quantification of the TCRbeta repertoire. TCRdb's own reprocessing of the public reads used fastp at Q25 and MiXCR and kept productive beta chains. Rows are unified per CDR3 protein, each entry keeping the most common DNA and genes. The sample table holds about 580,000 distinct CDR3 sequences, of which approximately 22% were seen once. In total, the top ten clones hold around 14% of the sample. From V the trimming removes 6 bases and from J it removes 6 bases, while the gene matches leave 8 bases of the junction unaccounted for. From cysteine to phenylalanine, the CDR3 is 13 amino acids long. The DNA shown is the 39-base CDR3, in frame from base 1. CDR1 and CDR2, per the germline V gene (reference sequence), are DFQATT and SNEGSKA.

What the treatment or condition label conveys for this sample: allogeneic hematopoietic cell transplantation with graft depleted of TCRalphabeta T cells and CD19 B cells. The transplant recipients were children given TCRalphabeta/CD19-depleted allogeneic hematopoietic cell grafts. This clonotype was counted only a few times. Its antigen is currently not known. One base away there is no much larger clone; base qualities are not given. This material consisted of PBMCs, mostly from graft donor cells, taken 360 days after TCRalphabeta/CD19-depleted stem cell transplant. The chain couples TRBV20-1 to TRBJ2-7; 10 bases in the middle match TRBD1. This sequence was found in a boy in the first two years of life who had a stem cell transplant for acute myeloid leukemia, so the T cells may come from the graft donor. The CDR3 reads CSAYGTGVIEQYF. The sequenced DNA is TGCAGTGCGTACGGGACAGGGGTGATCGAGCAGTACTTC.